These 5 T cell receptor beta chains share one sample of origin, sequenced in a study of blood T cell repertoires in COVID-19. Profiling relied on immunoSEQ multiplex PCR, and the TCRdb table lists in-frame clones only, not all of them. Here the sample spans some 390,000 clones, approximately 89% being singletons. The specimen sequenced was peripheral blood. The source of these receptors is a woman aged 55-70 years with COVID-19, enrolled during active disease.

This chain links TRBV12-3 or TRBV12-4 with TRBJ1-6, with 7 bases that match TRBD1. V lost 11 bases to trimming and J lost 6 bases; unmatched junction nucleotides: 1. The length of the CDR3 is 11 residues. The CDR3 region has the DNA TGTGCCGCAGGGGGTAATTCACCCCTCCACTTT. Translating gives CAAGGNSPLHF.

The chain uses TRBV6-2 or TRBV6-3 and TRBJ2-2; the D gene is possibly TRBD1 (5 bases). This CDR3 is 14 amino acids long. V dropped 4 bases and J dropped 3 bases, with 9 bases sitting between them. Germline CDR1 MNHEY, CDR2 SVGEGT. CDR3 amino acids: CASSFDSYTGELFF. Written as DNA, the CDR3 is TGTGCCAGCAGTTTCGACAGCTACACCGGGGAGCTGTTTTTT.

This clone has a single count. This chain links TRBV5-1 with TRBJ1-4; D not resolved. V lost 2 bases and J lost 0, with 5 bases in between. There are 14 residues in the CDR3. Germline V lookup: CDR1 SGHRS, CDR2 YFSETQ. The chain's CDR3 is CASSFYATNEKLFF. CDR3 nucleotides: TGCGCCAGCAGCTTCTACGCAACTAATGAAAAACTGTTTTTT.

The chain combines TRBV5-4 with TRBJ2-3, with TRBD2 identical over 12 bases. The CDR3 sequence is 16 residues long. Trimming removed 4 bases from V and 3 bases from J; junction bases left unmatched: 6. Germline V gene lookup returns CDR1 SGHNT and CDR2 YYREEE (reference sequence). The DNA of the CDR3 is TGTGCCAGCAGCCCTCTAGCGGGGGGGGCTACAGATACGCAGTATTTT. Translating gives CASSPLAGGATDTQYF.

This clone has just a few counts. The chain uses TRBV14 and TRBJ1-6, with 9 bases that match TRBD1. J was trimmed by 7 bases and V by 4 bases; bases with no gene match: 5. CDR1 is SGHDN, CDR2 FVKESK, per germline. The CDR3 contains 15 residues. As DNA, the CDR3 is TGTGCCAGCAGCCTTCCCGGGACAGGGAATTCACCCCTCCACTTT. Protein: CASSLPGTGNSPLHF.